The 29 T cell receptor beta chains presented below share a single source sample, sequenced in a study of long-term antiretroviral therapy in people with HIV. Running of the v3.0 immunoSEQ assay took place at survey level. The assay was immunoSEQ multiplex PCR, and TCRdb's table has in-frame clones only and misses some. The repertoire consists of about 43,000 clones, with about 89% occurring once and the leading ten covering 5.1%. The input for sequencing was unsorted PBMCs, taken 0.1 years before starting antiretroviral therapy. All receptors derive from a woman in her forties or fifties with HIV.

This chain joins TRBV5-1 and TRBJ2-1, with TRBD1 as a possible D gene (6 bases). This CDR3 has 15 residues. Germline V gene sequence: CDR1 SGHRS, CDR2 YFSETQ. V was clipped by 0 bases and J by 1 base, with 8 bases between them. CDR3 in amino acids: CASSLDQGSYNEQFF. The CDR3 DNA is TGCGCCAGCAGCTTGGACCAGGGGTCCTACAATGAGCAGTTCTTC.

This chain links TRBV5-1 with TRBJ2-3; no reliable D call. This CDR3 is built from 13 residues. Trimming shortened V by 4 bases and J by 2 bases, and 8 bases separated the two germline ends. Germline V gives CDR1 SGHRS, CDR2 YFSETQ. CDR3 amino acids: CASSLGLTDTQYF. CDR3 in DNA: TGCGCCAGCAGCCTTGGTCTCACAGATACGCAGTATTTT.

The chain combines TRBV6-1 with TRBJ2-2; the D call may be TRBD1 or TRBD2 (5 bases each). Deletions cut 8 bases from V and 7 bases from J, with 17 bases between. The CDR3 length is 14 residues. From germline, CDR1 is MNHNS and CDR2 SASEGT. CDR3 sequence (DNA): TGTGCCAGCCGACCAGGGACCCTGGTCGGGGAGCTGTTTTTT. Its translation: CASRPGTLVGELFF.

The V and J genes are TRBV29-1 and TRBJ2-2; 11 nucleotides align to TRBD1. Germline V gives CDR1 SQVTM, CDR2 ANQGSEA. V trimming: 8 bases; J trimming: 0 bases; junction bases outside the gene matches: 5. The CDR3 consists of 15 residues. The CDR3 DNA reads TGCAGCTTTGGGGGACAGGGGGCGAACACCGGGGAGCTGTTTTTT. The encoded protein is CSFGGQGANTGELFF.

The CDR3 region has the DNA TGTGCCAGCAGCTTTGACAGGGGGCCTCTCGAGCAGTACTTC. The encoded protein is CASSFDRGPLEQYF. This chain connects TRBV7-2 to TRBJ2-7; TRBD1 matches 10 bases. CDR1 and CDR2 from the germline V gene are SGHTA and FQGNSA. V shed 3 bases, J shed 6 bases, and the junction held 5 bases outside the gene matches. This CDR3 region has 14 residues.

V gene TRBV9 combines with J gene TRBJ1-4, with TRBD1 identical over 7 bases. The CDR3 covers 15 residues. After removal of 0 bases from V and 8 bases from J, the junction contained 7 bases not matched to a gene. The germline gives CDR1 SGDLS, CDR2 YYNGEE. The CDR3 reads CASSVGQGVVEKLFF. In nucleotides, the CDR3 is TGTGCCAGCAGCGTAGGACAGGGAGTAGTCGAAAAACTGTTTTTT.

The rearrangement uses TRBV6-6 and TRBJ1-1, with D perhaps TRBD1 (5 bases). Germline values: CDR1 MNHNY, CDR2 SVGAGI (reference sequence). CDR3 length equals 13 residues. V shed 7 bases and J shed 0 bases, with 9 bases lying between them. CDR3 DNA sequence: TGTGCCAGCACCTTGACAGTGAACACTGAAGCTTTCTTT. As protein: CASTLTVNTEAFF.

This chain joins TRBV27 and TRBJ1-1, with a possible D match to TRBD1 (6 bases). The CDR3 has 14 residues. The germline V gene encodes CDR1 MNHEY and CDR2 SMNVEV (reference sequence). The V end was cut by 6 bases, the J end by 3 bases, with 14 bases between. The CDR3 spells CASRFGQRYTEAFF. CDR3 DNA: TGTGCCAGCAGATTTGGACAGAGATACACTGAAGCTTTCTTT.

The chain has TRBV30 and TRBJ1-4; weak D call: TRBD1 (5 bases). Germline CDR1 is GTSNPN and CDR2 is SVGIG (reference sequence). CDR3 length: 13 amino acids. The V end was cut by 2 bases, the J end by 5 bases, with 9 bases between. CDR3 sequence: CAWSSRGNEKLFF. In DNA, the CDR3 is TGTGCCTGGAGTTCCCGGGGGAATGAAAAACTGTTTTTT. The full variable domain, rest sourced from reference TRBV30 and TRBJ1-4, is SQTIHQWPATLVQPVGSPLSLECTVEGTSNPNLYWYRQAAGRGLQLLFYSVGIGQISSEVPQNLSASRPQDRQFILSSKKLLLSDSGFYLCAWSSRGNEKLFFGSGTQLSVL.

CDR3 residues: CASSLAAGSINTEAFF. Here the CDR3 DNA reads TGTGCCAGCAGCTTGGCGGCAGGGAGTATTAACACTGAAGCTTTCTTT. The chain couples TRBV5-4 to TRBJ1-1; D might be TRBD1 (5 bases). This CDR3 spans 16 amino acids. Trimming shortened V by 0 bases and J by 2 bases, and 14 bases separated the two germline ends. The germline V gene has CDR1 SGHNT and CDR2 YYREEE (reference sequence).

This clone appeared once. The chain recombines TRBV29-1 with TRBJ1-1, with D hard to call. Germline lookup yields CDR1 SQVTM and CDR2 ANQGSEA. The CDR3 runs 13 residues. Trimming took off 5 bases at V and 0 bases at J, with 10 bases between the two ends. Here the CDR3 reads CSVITRMNTEAFF. For the CDR3, the DNA is TGCAGCGTTATTACAAGAATGAACACTGAAGCTTTCTTT.

The V gene is TRBV5-4, the J gene TRBJ2-1; TRBD1 matches at 7 bases. The CDR3 spans 14 residues. CDR1 and CDR2 from the germline V gene are SGHNT and YYREEE (reference sequence). The trim removed 3 bases at V and 4 bases at J, leaving 4 bases unmatched. The CDR3 nucleotides read TGTGCCAGCAGCTGGGGACAGTCTTACAATGAGCAGTTCTTC. Translation gives CASSWGQSYNEQFF. Full variable domain (remainder filled in from reference TRBV5-4 and TRBJ2-1): ETGVTQSPTHLIKTRGQQVTLRCSSQSGHNTVSWYQQALGQGPQFIFQYYREEENGRGNFPPRFSGLQFPNYSSELNVNALELDDSALYLCASSWGQSYNEQFFGPGTRLTVL.

A single count supports this clone. J is TRBJ1-1 and V is TRBV7-9; D is undetermined. In germline, CDR1 is SEHNR, CDR2 FQNEAQ (reference sequence). Trimming removed 6 bases at V and 2 bases at J, with 16 bases between. The CDR3 runs 15 residues. This chain's CDR3 is CASRHLIRANTEAFF. The CDR3 bases are TGTGCCAGCAGGCACTTGATCCGGGCTAACACTGAAGCTTTCTTT.

V and J are TRBV9 and TRBJ1-5; no clear D gene. The CDR3 contains 14 residues. Per the germline V gene, CDR1 is SGDLS and CDR2 is YYNGEE. V gave up 0 bases and J gave up 2 bases, with 6 bases separating them. This chain's CDR3 is CASSVGHGNQPQHF. The CDR3 nucleotides are TGTGCCAGCAGCGTAGGACACGGCAATCAGCCCCAGCATTTT.

The J gene is TRBJ2-2, the V gene TRBV5-1; D uncertain. Germline CDR1 and CDR2: SGHRS and YFSETQ. Trimming took off 0 bases at V and 6 bases at J, with 9 bases between the two ends. This CDR3 region has 14 residues. The CDR3 bases are TGCGCCAGCAGCTTGGGTGAGCGCGCCGGGGAGCTGTTTTTT. Translation gives CASSLGERAGELFF.

This clone was recorded once. J is TRBJ2-5 and V is TRBV4-2, with D unclear. Germline V lookup: CDR1 LGHNA, CDR2 YNFKEQ. Trimming shortened V by 1 base and J by 6 bases, and 6 bases separated the two germline ends. The CDR3 runs to 12 residues. The CDR3 reads CASSQGEQTQYF. The CDR3 region has the DNA TGTGCCAGCAGCCAAGGGGAACAGACCCAGTACTTC.

The rearrangement uses TRBV6-1 and TRBJ1-2, with TRBD1 matching 9 bases. The CDR3 totals 14 residues. Trimming at V came to 3 bases and at J to 8 bases, leaving 7 bases not matched to a gene. Germline loops: CDR1 MNHNS, CDR2 SASEGT. The CDR3 protein is CASSDLQGAYGYTF. The CDR3, as DNA: TGTGCCAGCAGTGACCTACAGGGGGCGTACGGCTACACCTTC.

V usage is TRBV10-2 and J usage is TRBJ2-7; D call uncertain. Looked up from germline, CDR1 is WSHSY and CDR2 is SAAADI. Trimming pared 6 bases from V and 6 bases from J, leaving 12 bases between. The CDR3 length is 12 residues. The CDR3 spells CASSLAWAEQYF. The DNA for the CDR3 is TGCGCCAGCAGCCTGGCCTGGGCCGAGCAGTACTTC.

The CDR3 spells CASSKGRASPYEQYF. CDR3 nucleotide sequence: TGTGCCAGCAGTAAAGGTAGGGCTTCACCCTACGAGCAGTACTTC. The chain joins TRBV6-1 to TRBJ2-7; D unclear. Germline V gives CDR1 MNHNS, CDR2 SASEGT. V shed 5 bases and J shed 2 bases, with 16 bases lying between them. The CDR3 loop spans 15 amino acids.

The rearrangement joins TRBV25-1 to TRBJ1-4, with TRBD1 matching over 10 bases. Per the germline V gene, CDR1 is MGHDK and CDR2 is SYGVNS. V was pared by 5 bases and J by 9 bases, with 6 bases of the junction left unmatched. The CDR3 contains 14 residues. The CDR3 sequence: CASSRTGGGQKLFF. The CDR3 DNA is TGTGCCAGCAGTAGGACAGGGGGAGGCCAAAAACTGTTTTTT.

The chain couples TRBV7-8 to TRBJ2-7, with 9 bases matching TRBD1. The CDR3 loop spans 15 amino acids. V lost 5 bases, J lost 2 bases, and 7 bases stayed unmatched. The V gene's germline CDR1 is SGHVS and CDR2 FQNEAQ. CDR3 nucleotide sequence: TGTGCCAGCAGCCCCAGGACAGGGGATACCTACGAGCAGTACTTC. It encodes CASSPRTGDTYEQYF.

The J gene is TRBJ2-1, the V gene TRBV19; 7 positions match TRBD1. Losses at the gene ends were 7 bases for V and 8 bases for J; bases not matched to a gene: 14. CDR3 length: 15 residues. The germline V gene has CDR1 LNHDA and CDR2 SQIVND (reference sequence). The CDR3 DNA reads as TGTGCCAGTACCTCATCTGGGGACAGTCGTCATGAGCAGTTCTTC. It yields the protein CASTSSGDSRHEQFF.

The V call is TRBV29-1, the J call TRBJ2-2, with 8 bases fitting TRBD1. The CDR3 is 15 residues long. Germline lookup yields CDR1 SQVTM and CDR2 ANQGSEA. The junction had 9 bases not matched to a gene; V was cut back by 4 bases and J by 5 bases. The CDR3 DNA follows: TGCAGCGTTGGACGTCAGGGGGCTGGGACCGGGGAGCTGTTTTTT. It yields the protein CSVGRQGAGTGELFF.

The rearrangement uses TRBV23-1 and TRBJ1-1; possibly TRBD1 for D (5 bases). TRBV23-1 is sorted into the ORF group, with uncertain function. Deletions cut 0 bases from V and 3 bases from J, with 8 bases between. The CDR3 runs 14 residues. The DNA of the CDR3 is TGCGCCAGCAGTCAATCCATGGGGGACACTGAAGCTTTCTTT. It encodes CASSQSMGDTEAFF.

The V and J genes are TRBV10-3 and TRBJ2-2; TRBD1 is a possible D gene (6 bases). The germline CDR1 and CDR2 sequences are ENHRY and SYGVKD. The CDR3 extends over 16 amino acids. V gave up 2 bases and J gave up 4 bases, with 14 bases separating them. The CDR3 DNA sequence: TGTGCCATCAGTGAGGTTGGGGGCATCGGCACCGGGGAGCTGTTTTTT. Its protein product is CAISEVGGIGTGELFF.

The chain joins TRBV4-1 to TRBJ1-1; tentatively, D is TRBD1 (5 bases). The CDR3 has 15 residues. Trimming took off 4 bases at V and 2 bases at J, with 14 bases between the two ends. CDR1 MGHRA and CDR2 YSYEKL come from the germline V gene. CDR3 nucleotide sequence: TGCGCCAGCAGCCGATTCCAGACAGACAACACTGAAGCTTTCTTT. It encodes CASSRFQTDNTEAFF.

The gene calls are TRBV7-6 and TRBJ1-2, with 10 positions matching TRBD1. Trimming at V came to 2 bases and at J to 6 bases, leaving 9 bases not matched to a gene. CDR3 length: 16 amino acids. The germline V gene encodes CDR1 SGHVS and CDR2 FNYEAQ. The DNA of the CDR3 is TGTGCCAGCAGCTTACTGAGACAGGGGGCAGGCGATGGCTACACCTTC. Protein: CASSLLRQGAGDGYTF.

This chain joins TRBV19 and TRBJ1-4; 9 nucleotides match TRBD1. This CDR3 region has 16 residues. Germline V gives CDR1 LNHDA, CDR2 SQIVND (reference sequence). Germline trimming cut 4 bases from V and 4 bases from J; bases unmatched to any gene: 7. The CDR3 spells CASSTPHRGHNEKLFF. In nucleotides, the CDR3 is TGTGCCAGTAGTACTCCCCACAGGGGGCATAATGAAAAACTGTTTTTT.

The V and J genes are TRBV30 and TRBJ2-7; TRBD2 agrees at 11 bases. With V trimmed by 2 bases and J by 4 bases, 4 bases remained unmatched. Germline CDR1 GTSNPN, CDR2 SVGIG (reference sequence). This CDR3 spans 14 amino acids. For the CDR3, the DNA is TGTGCCTGGAGTACACTAGCGGGGGAATACGAGCAGTACTTC. Amino acid sequence: CAWSTLAGEYEQYF.